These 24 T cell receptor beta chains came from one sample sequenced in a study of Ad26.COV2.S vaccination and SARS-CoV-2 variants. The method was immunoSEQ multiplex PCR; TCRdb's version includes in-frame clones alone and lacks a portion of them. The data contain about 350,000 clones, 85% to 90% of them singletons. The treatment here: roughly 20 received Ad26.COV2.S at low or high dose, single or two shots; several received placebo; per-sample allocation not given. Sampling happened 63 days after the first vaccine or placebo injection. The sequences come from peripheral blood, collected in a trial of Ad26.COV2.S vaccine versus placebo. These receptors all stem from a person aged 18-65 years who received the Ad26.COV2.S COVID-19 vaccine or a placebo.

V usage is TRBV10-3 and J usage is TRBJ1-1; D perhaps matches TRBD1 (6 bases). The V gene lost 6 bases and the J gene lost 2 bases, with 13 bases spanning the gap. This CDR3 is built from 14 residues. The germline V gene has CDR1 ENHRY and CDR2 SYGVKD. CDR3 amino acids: CAIRDTGTNTEAFF. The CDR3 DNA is TGTGCCATCAGGGACACAGGGACCAACACTGAAGCTTTCTTT.

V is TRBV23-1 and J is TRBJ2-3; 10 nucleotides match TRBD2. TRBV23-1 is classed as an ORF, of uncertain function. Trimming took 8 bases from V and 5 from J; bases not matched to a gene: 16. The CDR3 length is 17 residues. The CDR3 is CASPSPAGGPWGDTQYF. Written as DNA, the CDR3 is TGCGCCAGCCCCTCCCCAGCGGGAGGGCCTTGGGGAGATACGCAGTATTTT.

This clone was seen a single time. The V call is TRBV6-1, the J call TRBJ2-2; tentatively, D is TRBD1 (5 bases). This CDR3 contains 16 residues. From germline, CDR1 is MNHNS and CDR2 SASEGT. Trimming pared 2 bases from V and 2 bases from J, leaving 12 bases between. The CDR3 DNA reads TGTGCCAGCAGTGAAAGGGGTCAGGGTAACACCGGGGAGCTGTTTTTT. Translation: CASSERGQGNTGELFF.

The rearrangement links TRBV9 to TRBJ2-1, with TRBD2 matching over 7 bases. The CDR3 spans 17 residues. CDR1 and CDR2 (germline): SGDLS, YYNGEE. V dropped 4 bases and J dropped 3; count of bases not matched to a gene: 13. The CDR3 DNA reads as TGTGCCAGCAGCCCAGAGCGGGGAGCGGGGAGCTACAATGAGCAGTTCTTC. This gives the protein CASSPERGAGSYNEQFF. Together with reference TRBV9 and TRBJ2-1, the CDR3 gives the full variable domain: DSGVTQTPKHLITATGQRVTLRCSPRSGDLSVYWYQQSLDQGLQFLIQYYNGEERAKGNILERFSAQQFPDLHSELNLSSLELGDSALYFCASSPERGAGSYNEQFFGPGTRLTVL.

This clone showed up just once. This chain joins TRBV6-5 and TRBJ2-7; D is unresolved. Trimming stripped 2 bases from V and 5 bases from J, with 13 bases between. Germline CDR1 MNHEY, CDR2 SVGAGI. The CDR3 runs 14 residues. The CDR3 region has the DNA TGTGCCAGCAGTTACACGAGTCGCGACCACGAGCAGTACTTC. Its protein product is CASSYTSRDHEQYF.

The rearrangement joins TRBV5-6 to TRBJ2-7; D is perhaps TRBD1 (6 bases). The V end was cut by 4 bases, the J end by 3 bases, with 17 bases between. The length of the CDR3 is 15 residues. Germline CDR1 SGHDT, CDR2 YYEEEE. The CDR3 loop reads CASSPYGTPVYEQYF. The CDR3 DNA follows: TGTGCCAGCAGCCCCTACGGGACACCCGTCTACGAGCAGTACTTC.

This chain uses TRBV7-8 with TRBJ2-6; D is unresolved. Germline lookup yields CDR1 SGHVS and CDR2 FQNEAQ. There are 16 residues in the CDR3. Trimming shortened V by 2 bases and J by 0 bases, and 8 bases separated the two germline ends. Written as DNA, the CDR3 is TGTGCCAGCAGCTTATTTCGAATCTCTGGGGCCAACGTCCTGACTTTC. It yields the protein CASSLFRISGANVLTF.

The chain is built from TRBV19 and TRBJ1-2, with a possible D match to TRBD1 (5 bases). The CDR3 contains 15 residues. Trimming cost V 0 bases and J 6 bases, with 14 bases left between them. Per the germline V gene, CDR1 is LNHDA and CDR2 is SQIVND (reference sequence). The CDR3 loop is CASSIDWGSADGYTF. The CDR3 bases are TGTGCCAGTAGTATAGATTGGGGGTCCGCAGATGGCTACACCTTC.

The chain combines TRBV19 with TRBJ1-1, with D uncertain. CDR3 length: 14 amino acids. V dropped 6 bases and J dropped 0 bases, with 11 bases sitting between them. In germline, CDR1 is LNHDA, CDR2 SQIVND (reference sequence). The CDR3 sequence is CASSRGQLNTEAFF. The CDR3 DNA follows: TGTGCCAGTAGCCGCGGGCAATTGAACACTGAAGCTTTCTTT.

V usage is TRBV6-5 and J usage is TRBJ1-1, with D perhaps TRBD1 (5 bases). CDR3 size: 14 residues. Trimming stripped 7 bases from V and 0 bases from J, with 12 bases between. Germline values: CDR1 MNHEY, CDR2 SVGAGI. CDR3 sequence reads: CASNLGDLNTEAFF. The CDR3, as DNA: TGTGCCAGCAACCTGGGGGATTTGAACACTGAAGCTTTCTTT.

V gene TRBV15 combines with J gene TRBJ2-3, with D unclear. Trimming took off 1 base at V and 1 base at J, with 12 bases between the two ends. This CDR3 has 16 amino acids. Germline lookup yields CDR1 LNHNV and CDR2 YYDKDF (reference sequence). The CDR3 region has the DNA TGTGCCACCAGCAGAGGCCGCCTGAATCGCACAGATACGCAGTATTTT. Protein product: CATSRGRLNRTDTQYF.

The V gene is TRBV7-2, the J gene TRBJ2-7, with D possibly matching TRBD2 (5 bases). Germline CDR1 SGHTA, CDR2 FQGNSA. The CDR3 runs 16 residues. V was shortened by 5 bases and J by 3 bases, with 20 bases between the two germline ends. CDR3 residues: CASSVRPGLADYEQYF. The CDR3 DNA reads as TGTGCCAGCAGCGTACGTCCCGGACTGGCAGACTACGAGCAGTACTTC.

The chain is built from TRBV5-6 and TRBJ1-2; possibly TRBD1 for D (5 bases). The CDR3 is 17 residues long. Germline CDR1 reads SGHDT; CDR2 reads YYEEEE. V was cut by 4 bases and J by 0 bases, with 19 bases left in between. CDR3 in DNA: TGTGCCAGCAGCCCGGGGCTACAGCCGGAGCCTAACTATGGCTACACCTTC. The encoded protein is CASSPGLQPEPNYGYTF.

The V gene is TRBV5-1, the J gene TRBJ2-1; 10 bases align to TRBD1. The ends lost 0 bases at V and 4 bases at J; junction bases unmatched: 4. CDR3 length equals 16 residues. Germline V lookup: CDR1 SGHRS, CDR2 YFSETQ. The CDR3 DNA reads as TGCGCCAGCAGCTTGGGGACAGGGGGACTGTACAATGAGCAGTTCTTC. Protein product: CASSLGTGGLYNEQFF.

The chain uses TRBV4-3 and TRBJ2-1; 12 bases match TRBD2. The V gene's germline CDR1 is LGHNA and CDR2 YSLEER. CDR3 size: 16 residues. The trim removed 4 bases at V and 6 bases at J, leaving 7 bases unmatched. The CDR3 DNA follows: TGCGCCAGCAGCCTTCGACTAGCGGGGGCATTCAATGAGCAGTTCTTC. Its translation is CASSLRLAGAFNEQFF.

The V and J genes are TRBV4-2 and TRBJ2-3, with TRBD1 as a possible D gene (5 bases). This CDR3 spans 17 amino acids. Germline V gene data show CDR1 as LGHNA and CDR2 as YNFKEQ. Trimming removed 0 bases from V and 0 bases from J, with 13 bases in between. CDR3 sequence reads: CASSQDWGATSTDTQYF. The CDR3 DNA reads TGTGCCAGCAGCCAAGATTGGGGCGCCACTAGCACAGATACGCAGTATTTT.

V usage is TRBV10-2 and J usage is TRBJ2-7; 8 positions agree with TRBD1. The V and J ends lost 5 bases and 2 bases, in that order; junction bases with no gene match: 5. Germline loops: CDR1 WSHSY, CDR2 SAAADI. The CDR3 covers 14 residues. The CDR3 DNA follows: TGCGCCAGCAGTCCCGGGACAGGCCCCTACGAGCAGTACTTC. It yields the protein CASSPGTGPYEQYF.

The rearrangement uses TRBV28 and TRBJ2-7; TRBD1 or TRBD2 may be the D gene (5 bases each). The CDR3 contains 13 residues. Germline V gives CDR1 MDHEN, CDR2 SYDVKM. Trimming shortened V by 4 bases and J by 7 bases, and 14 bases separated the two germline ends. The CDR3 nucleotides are TGTGCCAGCAGTTGGGACCGGCGCGGGGAGCAGTACTTC. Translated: CASSWDRRGEQYF.

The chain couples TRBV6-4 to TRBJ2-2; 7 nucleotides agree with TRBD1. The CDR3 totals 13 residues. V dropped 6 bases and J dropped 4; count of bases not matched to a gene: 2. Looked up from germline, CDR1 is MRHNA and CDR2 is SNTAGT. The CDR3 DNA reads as TGTGCCAGCAGGACAGGGCCCACCGGGGAGCTGTTTTTT. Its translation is CASRTGPTGELFF.

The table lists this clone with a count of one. CDR3 in DNA: TGTGCCAGCAGCTTCCCCGGGACTACCAGTAACTATGGCTACACCTTC. Protein product: CASSFPGTTSNYGYTF. The chain links TRBV7-9 to TRBJ1-2; D might be TRBD1 (5 bases). CDR3 size: 16 residues. Germline CDR1 and CDR2: SEHNR and FQNEAQ (reference sequence). V dropped 3 bases and J dropped 1 base, with 15 bases sitting between them. Together with reference TRBV7-9 and TRBJ1-2, the CDR3 gives the full variable domain: DTGVSQNPRHKITKRGQNVTFRCDPISEHNRLYWYRQTLGQGPEFLTYFQNEAQLEKSRLLSDRFSAERPKGSFSTLEIQRTEQGDSAMYLCASSFPGTTSNYGYTFGSGTRLTVV.

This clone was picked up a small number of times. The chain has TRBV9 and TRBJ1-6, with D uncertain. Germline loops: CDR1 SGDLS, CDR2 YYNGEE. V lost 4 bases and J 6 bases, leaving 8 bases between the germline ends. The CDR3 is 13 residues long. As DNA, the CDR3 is TGTGCCAGCAGCCCAAAGGTTAATTCACCCCTCCACTTT. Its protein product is CASSPKVNSPLHF.

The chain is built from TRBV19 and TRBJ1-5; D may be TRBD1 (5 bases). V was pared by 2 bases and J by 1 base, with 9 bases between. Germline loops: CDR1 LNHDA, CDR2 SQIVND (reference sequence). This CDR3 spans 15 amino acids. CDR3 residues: CASSIRGASNQPQHF. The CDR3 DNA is TGTGCCAGTAGTATAAGAGGGGCCAGCAATCAGCCCCAGCATTTT.

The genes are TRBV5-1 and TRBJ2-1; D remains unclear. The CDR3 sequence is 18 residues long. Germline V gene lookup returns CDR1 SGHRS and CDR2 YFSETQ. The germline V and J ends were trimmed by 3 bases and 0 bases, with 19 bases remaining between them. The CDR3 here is CASSWNVVEVDSYNEQFF. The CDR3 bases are TGCGCCAGCAGCTGGAACGTGGTGGAAGTGGACTCCTACAATGAGCAGTTCTTC.

CDR3 sequence: CASSLVTGDYGYTF. The CDR3 DNA reads TGTGCCAGCAGCTTAGTGACAGGGGATTATGGCTACACCTTC. The chain couples TRBV7-9 to TRBJ1-2; TRBD1 agrees at 8 bases. Germline lookup yields CDR1 SEHNR and CDR2 FQNEAQ (reference sequence). CDR3 length: 14 amino acids. V shed 1 base, J shed 5 bases, and the junction held 3 bases outside the gene matches.